Sequencing of this T cell receptor (beta chain) was carried out in a study of early T cells in non-severe SARS-CoV-2 infection. From the 5' RACE reads, TCRdb called clonotypes with MiXCR, one entry per CDR3 protein. Of around 30,000 distinct CDR3 sequences detected, around 6% appear once; the ten largest clones hold approximately 6.1%. This clonotype was seen ten or more times. CDR1 SGDLS and CDR2 YYNGEE come from the germline V gene. The CDR3 consists of 15 residues. V lost 3 bases and J lost 4; bases outside the gene matches: 5. The rearrangement joins TRBV9 to TRBJ2-5, with TRBD2 matching 11 bases. This sequence originates from an adult who was a healthcare worker with PCR-confirmed SARS-CoV-2 infection or an uninfected control (not recorded which). The material sequenced was whole blood. CDR3 sequence (DNA): TGTGCCAGCAGCGACATAGCGGGAGGGGGAGAGACCCAGTACTTC. Its translation is CASSDIAGGGETQYF.